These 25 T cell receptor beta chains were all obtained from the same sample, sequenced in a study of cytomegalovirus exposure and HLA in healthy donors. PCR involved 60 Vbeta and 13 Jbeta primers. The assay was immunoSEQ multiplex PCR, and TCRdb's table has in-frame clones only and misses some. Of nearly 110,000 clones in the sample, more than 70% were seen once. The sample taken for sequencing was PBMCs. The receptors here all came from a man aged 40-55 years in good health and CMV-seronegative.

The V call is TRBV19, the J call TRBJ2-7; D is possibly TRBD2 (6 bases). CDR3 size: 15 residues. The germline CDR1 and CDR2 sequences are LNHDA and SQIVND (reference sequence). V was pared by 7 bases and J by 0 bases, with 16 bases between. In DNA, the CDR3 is TGTGCCAGTACCAAACGCGGGGCCGGCTCCTACGAGCAGTACTTC. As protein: CASTKRGAGSYEQYF.

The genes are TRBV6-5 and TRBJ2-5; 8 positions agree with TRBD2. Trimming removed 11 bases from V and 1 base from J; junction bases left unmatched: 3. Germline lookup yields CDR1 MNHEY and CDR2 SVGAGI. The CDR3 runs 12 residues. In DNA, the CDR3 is TGTGCCTCTACTAGCGGCCAAGAGACCCAGTACTTC. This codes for CASTSGQETQYF.

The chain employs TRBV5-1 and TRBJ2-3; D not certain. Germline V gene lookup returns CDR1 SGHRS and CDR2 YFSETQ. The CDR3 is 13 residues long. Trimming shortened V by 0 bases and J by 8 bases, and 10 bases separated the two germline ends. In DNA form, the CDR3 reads TGCGCCAGCAGCTTGGACTCCGAGGTTACGCAGTATTTT. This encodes CASSLDSEVTQYF.

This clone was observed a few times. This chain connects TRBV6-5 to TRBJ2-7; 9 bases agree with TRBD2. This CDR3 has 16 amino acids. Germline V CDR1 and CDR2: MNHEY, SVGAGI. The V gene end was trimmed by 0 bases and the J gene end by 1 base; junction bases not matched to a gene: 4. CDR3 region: CASSYSLTSGSYEQYF. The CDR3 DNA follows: TGTGCCAGCAGTTACTCTTTAACTAGCGGGTCCTACGAGCAGTACTTC.

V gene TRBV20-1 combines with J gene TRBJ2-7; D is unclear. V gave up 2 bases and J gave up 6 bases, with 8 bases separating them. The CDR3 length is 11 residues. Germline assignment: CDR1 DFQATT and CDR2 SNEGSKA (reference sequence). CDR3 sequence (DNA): TGCAGTGCTAGATCCCCCTCCGAGCAGTACTTC. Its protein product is CSARSPSEQYF.

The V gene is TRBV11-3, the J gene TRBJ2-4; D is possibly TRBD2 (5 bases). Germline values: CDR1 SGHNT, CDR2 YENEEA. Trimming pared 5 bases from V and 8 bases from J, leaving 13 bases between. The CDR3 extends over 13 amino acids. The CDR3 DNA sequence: TGTGCCAGCAGCGGCGACCACGGGGACATTCAGTACTTC. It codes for CASSGDHGDIQYF.

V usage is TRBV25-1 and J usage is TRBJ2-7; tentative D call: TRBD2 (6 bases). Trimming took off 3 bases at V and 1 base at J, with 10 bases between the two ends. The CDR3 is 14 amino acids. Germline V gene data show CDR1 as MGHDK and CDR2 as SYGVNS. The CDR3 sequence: CASSDTSRSYEQYF. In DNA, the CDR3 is TGTGCCAGCAGTGATACTAGCCGTTCCTACGAGCAGTACTTC.

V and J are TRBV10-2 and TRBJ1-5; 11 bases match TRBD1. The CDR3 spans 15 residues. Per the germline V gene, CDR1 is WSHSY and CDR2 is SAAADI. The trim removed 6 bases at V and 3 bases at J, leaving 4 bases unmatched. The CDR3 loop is CASSRGQGVNQPQHF. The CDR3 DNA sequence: TGCGCCAGCAGCCGGGGACAGGGGGTCAATCAGCCCCAGCATTTT.

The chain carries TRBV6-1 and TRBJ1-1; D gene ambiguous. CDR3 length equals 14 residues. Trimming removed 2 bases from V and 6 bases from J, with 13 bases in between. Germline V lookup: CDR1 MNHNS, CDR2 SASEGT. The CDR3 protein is CASSEREFVAEAFF. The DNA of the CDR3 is TGTGCCAGCAGTGAACGGGAATTCGTGGCTGAAGCTTTCTTT.

The CDR3 here is CASSLLAGYNEQFF. Here the CDR3 DNA reads TGTGCCAGCAGTTTACTAGCGGGCTACAATGAGCAGTTCTTC. The V gene is TRBV27, the J gene TRBJ2-1; 8 nucleotides align to TRBD2. The CDR3 consists of 14 residues. V dropped 2 bases and J dropped 3; count of bases not matched to a gene: 0. CDR1 is MNHEY, CDR2 SMNVEV, per germline (reference sequence).

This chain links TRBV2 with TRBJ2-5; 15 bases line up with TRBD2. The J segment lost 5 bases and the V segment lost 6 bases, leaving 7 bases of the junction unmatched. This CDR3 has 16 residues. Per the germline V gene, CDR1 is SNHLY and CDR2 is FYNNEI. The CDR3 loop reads CASSAGLAGGVETQYF. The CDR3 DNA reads TGTGCCAGCAGCGCGGGACTAGCGGGGGGCGTGGAGACCCAGTACTTC.

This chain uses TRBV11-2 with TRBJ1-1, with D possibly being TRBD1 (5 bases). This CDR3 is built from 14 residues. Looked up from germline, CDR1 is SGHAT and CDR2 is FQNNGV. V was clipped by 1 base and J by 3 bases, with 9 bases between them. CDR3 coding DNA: TGTGCCAGCAGCTTAGGTATCAGGGACACTGAAGCTTTCTTT. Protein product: CASSLGIRDTEAFF. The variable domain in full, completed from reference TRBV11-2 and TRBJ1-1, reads EAGVAQSPRYKIIEKRQSVAFWCNPISGHATLYWYQQILGQGPKLLIQFQNNGVVDDSQLPKDRFSAERLKGVDSTLKIQPAKLEDSAVYLCASSLGIRDTEAFFGQGTRLTVV.

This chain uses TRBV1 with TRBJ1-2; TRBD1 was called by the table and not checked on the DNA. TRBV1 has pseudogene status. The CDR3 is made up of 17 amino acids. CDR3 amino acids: CTSSRRRQARARYGYTF. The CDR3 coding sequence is TGCACCAGCAGCCGAAGACGACAGGCCCGTGCCCGTTATGGCTACACCTTC.

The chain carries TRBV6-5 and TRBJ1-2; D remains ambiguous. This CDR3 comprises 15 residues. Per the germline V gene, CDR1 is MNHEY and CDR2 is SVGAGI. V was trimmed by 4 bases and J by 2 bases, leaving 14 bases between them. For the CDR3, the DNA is TGTGCCAGCAGTTGGGCCCCGGGATCGAACTATGGCTACACCTTC. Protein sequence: CASSWAPGSNYGYTF.

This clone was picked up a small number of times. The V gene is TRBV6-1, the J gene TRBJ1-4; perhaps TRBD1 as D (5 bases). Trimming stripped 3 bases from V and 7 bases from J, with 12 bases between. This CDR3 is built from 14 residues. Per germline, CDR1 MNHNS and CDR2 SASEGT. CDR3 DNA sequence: TGTGCCAGCAGTGAGTTGGGGCGCGGTGAAAAACTGTTTTTT. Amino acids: CASSELGRGEKLFF.

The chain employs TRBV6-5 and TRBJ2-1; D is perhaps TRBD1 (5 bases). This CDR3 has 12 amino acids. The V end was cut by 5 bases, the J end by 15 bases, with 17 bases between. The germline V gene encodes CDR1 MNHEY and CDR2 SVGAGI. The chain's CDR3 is CASSHPTGPRFF. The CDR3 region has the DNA TGTGCCAGCAGTCACCCTACAGGTCCTCGGTTCTTC.

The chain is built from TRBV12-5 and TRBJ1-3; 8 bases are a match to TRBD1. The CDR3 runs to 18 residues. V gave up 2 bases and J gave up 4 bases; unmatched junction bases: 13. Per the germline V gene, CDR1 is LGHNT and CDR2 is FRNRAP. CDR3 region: CASGLKSGVRGRGNTIYF. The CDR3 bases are TGTGCTAGTGGTTTGAAAAGCGGGGTCAGGGGGCGAGGAAACACCATATATTTT.

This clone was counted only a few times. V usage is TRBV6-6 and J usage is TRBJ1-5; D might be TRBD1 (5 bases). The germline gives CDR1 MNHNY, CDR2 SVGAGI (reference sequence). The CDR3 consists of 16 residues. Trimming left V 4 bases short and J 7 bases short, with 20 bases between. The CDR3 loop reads CASSSPPGQGGQPQHF. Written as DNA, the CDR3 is TGTGCCAGCAGTTCCCCCCCTGGCCAGGGAGGCCAGCCCCAGCATTTT.

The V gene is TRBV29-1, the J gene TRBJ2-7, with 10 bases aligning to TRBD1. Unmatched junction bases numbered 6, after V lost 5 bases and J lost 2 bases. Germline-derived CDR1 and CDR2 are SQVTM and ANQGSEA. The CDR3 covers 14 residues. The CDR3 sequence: CSVFDRGLTYEQYF. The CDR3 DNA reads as TGCAGCGTTTTTGACAGGGGGCTAACCTACGAGCAGTACTTC.

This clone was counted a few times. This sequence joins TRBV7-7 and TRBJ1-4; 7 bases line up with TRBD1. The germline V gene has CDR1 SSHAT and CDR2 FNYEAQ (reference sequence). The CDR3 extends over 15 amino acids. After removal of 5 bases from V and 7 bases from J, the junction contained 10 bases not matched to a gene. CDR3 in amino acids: CASSESTGMGEKLFF. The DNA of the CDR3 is TGTGCCAGCAGCGAATCGACAGGGATGGGTGAAAAACTGTTTTTT.

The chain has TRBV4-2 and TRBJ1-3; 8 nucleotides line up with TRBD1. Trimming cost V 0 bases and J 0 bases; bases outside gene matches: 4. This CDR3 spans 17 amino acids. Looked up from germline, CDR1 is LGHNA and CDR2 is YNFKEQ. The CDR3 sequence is CASSQDFRGPSGNTIYF. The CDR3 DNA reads TGTGCCAGCAGCCAAGACTTCAGGGGGCCCTCTGGAAACACCATATATTTT.

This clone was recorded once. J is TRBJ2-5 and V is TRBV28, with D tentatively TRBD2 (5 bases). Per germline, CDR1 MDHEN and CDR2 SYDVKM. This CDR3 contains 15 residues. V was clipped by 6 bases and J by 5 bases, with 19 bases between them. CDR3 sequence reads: CASSPLKTRRETQYF. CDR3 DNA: TGTGCCAGCAGCCCCCTAAAAACTAGGAGGGAGACCCAGTACTTC.

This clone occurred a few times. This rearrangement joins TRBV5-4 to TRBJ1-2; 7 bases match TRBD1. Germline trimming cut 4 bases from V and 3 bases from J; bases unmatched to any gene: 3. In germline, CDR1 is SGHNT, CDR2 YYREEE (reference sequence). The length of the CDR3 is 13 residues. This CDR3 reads CASSADRDYGYTF. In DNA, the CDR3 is TGTGCCAGCAGCGCCGACAGGGACTATGGCTACACCTTC.

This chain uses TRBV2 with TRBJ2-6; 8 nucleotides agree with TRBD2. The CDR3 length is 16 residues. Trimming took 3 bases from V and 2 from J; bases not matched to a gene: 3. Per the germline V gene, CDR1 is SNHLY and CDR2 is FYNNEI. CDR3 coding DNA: TGTGCCAGCAGTGAGGCGGGGGGCGCTGGGGCCAACGTCCTGACTTTC. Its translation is CASSEAGGAGANVLTF.

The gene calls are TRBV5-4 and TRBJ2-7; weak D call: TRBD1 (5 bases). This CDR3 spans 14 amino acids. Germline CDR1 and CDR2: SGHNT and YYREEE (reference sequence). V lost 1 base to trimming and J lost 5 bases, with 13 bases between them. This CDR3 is CASSLWGSTHEQYF. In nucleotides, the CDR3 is TGTGCCAGCAGCTTGTGGGGCAGCACGCACGAGCAGTACTTC. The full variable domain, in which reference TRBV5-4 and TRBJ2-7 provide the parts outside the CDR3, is ETGVTQSPTHLIKTRGQQVTLRCSSQSGHNTVSWYQQALGQGPQFIFQYYREEENGRGNFPPRFSGLQFPNYSSELNVNALELDDSALYLCASSLWGSTHEQYFGPGTRLTVT.